This TCR beta chain emerged from a study of shared clonotypes between healthy human individuals. It was into CD45RA+ naive and CD45RA-negative memory subsets that the CD4+ cells were split. CDR1 and CDR2 (germline): GTSNPN, SVGIG (reference sequence). The CDR3 runs 14 residues. The V segment lost 5 bases and the J segment 0 bases; nucleotides outside the gene matches: 6. Profiling relied on immunoSEQ multiplex PCR, and the TCRdb table lists in-frame clones only, not all of them. The profile shows around 1.1 million clones, around 82% of them singletons. The chain couples TRBV30 to TRBJ1-1; 7 positions match TRBD1. This TCR derives from a man younger than 35 in good health. Some clones in this sample may be carry-over from other donors' samples. The sample taken for sequencing was memory CD4+ T cells from PBMCs. This sample's subset: CD45RA-negative fraction. The CDR3 sequence: CAWDGTAMNTEAFF. The CDR3 nucleotides read TGTGCCTGGGATGGGACAGCCATGAACACTGAAGCTTTCTTT.